One sample yielded the 8 T cell receptor beta chains listed below, sequenced in a study of T cells in women clearing cervical HPV infection. Sequencing used immunoSEQ multiplex PCR; TCRdb keeps in-frame clones, though not all of them. The specimen's table records tens of thousands of clones. Source material: blood buffy coat. The receptors were sampled from a woman aged 18 to 75 with a cervical HPV16 infection that either progressed to CIN3+ or cleared (not recorded which).

On this clone itself: The read terminates 3 residues ahead of where the CDR3 ends, so the germline J gene completes it. J is TRBJ2-2 and V is TRBV7-2, with TRBD1 matching 7 bases. The V gene's germline CDR1 is SGHTA and CDR2 FQGNSA. CDR3 length equals 15 residues. The junction had 4 bases not matched to a gene; V was cut back by 2 bases and J by 4 bases. CDR3 sequence reads: CASSLKPGGTGELFF. Partial CDR3 DNA: TGTGCCAGCAGCTTAAAACCAGGGGGCACCGGGGAG.

Regarding this clone: The observed sequence ends 3 residues before the CDR3 terminus, with the missing tail filled in from the germline J gene. The V gene is TRBV5-1, the J gene TRBJ2-1, with 10 nucleotides matching TRBD2. This CDR3 spans 13 amino acids. Germline CDR1 reads SGHRS; CDR2 reads YFSETQ. The V and J ends lost 4 bases and 7 bases, in that order; junction bases with no gene match: 2. The DNA read from the CDR3 is TGCGCCAGCAGCGAGACTAGCGGGAATGAG. It specifies CASSETSGNE. The CDR3 in full is CASSETSGNEQFF.

Details on this clone: The CDR3 is cut off 3 residues early in the read; its end comes from the germline J gene. The chain employs TRBV29-1 and TRBJ2-3; TRBD1 aligns across 9 bases. The germline CDR1 and CDR2 sequences are SQVTM and ANQGSEA. The CDR3 is made up of 13 amino acids. The sequenced CDR3 bases are TGCAGCGTTAACAGGGGGCCGGAAGAGACG. Its translation: CSVNRGPEET. The whole CDR3 reads CSVNRGPEETQYF.

The sequenced part of the CDR3 DNA is TGTGCCAGCAGCTTTAGGGGGAGGACTGAA. This translates into CASSFRGRTE. The full-length CDR3 reads as CASSFRGRTEAFF. The V call is TRBV7-2, the J call TRBJ1-1, with D tentatively TRBD1 (6 bases). Sequencing ends 3 residues short of the CDR3 end; the germline J gene provides the rest. CDR1 is SGHTA, CDR2 FQGNSA, per germline. Trimming took off 3 bases at V and 5 bases at J, with 10 bases between the two ends. This CDR3 region has 13 residues.

Concerning this clone itself: Read data end 3 residues before the CDR3 end; the end is taken from the germline J gene. The J gene is TRBJ2-2, the V gene TRBV28; D unclear. CDR1 and CDR2 from the germline V gene are MDHEN and SYDVKM. The CDR3 loop spans 13 amino acids. V was shortened by 3 bases and J by 6 bases, with 8 bases between the two germline ends. Here the CDR3 reads CASSLVLPGELFF. The DNA read from the CDR3 is TGTGCCAGCAGTTTGGTACTGCCCGGGGAG.

With regard to this clone: The sequence runs out 3 residues before the end of the CDR3; the remainder is reconstructed from the germline J gene. V and J are TRBV15 and TRBJ1-5; D not resolved. The CDR3 spans 12 residues. V was pared by 2 bases and J by 9 bases, with 8 bases between. Germline CDR1 reads LNHNV; CDR2 reads YYDKDF (reference sequence). The part of the CDR3 DNA that was read is TGTGCCACCAGCAGATTACGAGGGCCC. Translated: CATSRLRGP. The entire CDR3 reads CATSRLRGPQHF.

A note on this clone: The sequence runs out 3 residues before the end of the CDR3; the remainder is reconstructed from the germline J gene. The genes are TRBV19 and TRBJ1-1; D is uncertain. The CDR3 runs 13 residues. V was cut by 5 bases and J by 1 base, with 8 bases left in between. Germline loops: CDR1 LNHDA, CDR2 SQIVND (reference sequence). The DNA read from the CDR3 is TGTGCCAGTAGTTCGTCCAGGAACACTGAA. Protein: CASSSSRNTE. The full CDR3 protein is CASSSSRNTEAFF.

Comments on this clone: The read finishes 3 residues shy of the CDR3 end, and the germline J gene is used to complete it. The chain is built from TRBV7-6 and TRBJ2-3; D remains unclear. This CDR3 comprises 12 residues. Germline V gene data show CDR1 as SGHVS and CDR2 as FNYEAQ. The CDR3 sequence: CASSLAAETQYF. Incomplete CDR3 DNA: TGTGCCAGCAGCTTAGCGGCCGAGACG.